Detailed here is one TCR beta chain. The sample belongs to a study of blood T cell repertoires in COVID-19. Study at large: Sites in the United States, Italy and Spain provided acute and convalescent COVID-19 samples. From T cells, B-cell-depleted T cells, or PBMCs came the material, which was cDNA or gDNA.

The assay was immunoSEQ multiplex PCR, and TCRdb's table has in-frame clones only and misses some. The data hold approximately 450,000 clones, with approximately 92% observed a single time. The sequenced sample was PBMCs or T cells enriched from blood (not recorded which). This TCR was recovered from a man in his thirties or forties who had recovered from COVID-19.

CDR3 in amino acids: CASSLDYTGWYGYTF. CDR3 sequence (DNA): TGTGCCAGCAGCTTAGATTACACAGGGTGGTATGGCTACACCTTC. V and J are TRBV11-2 and TRBJ1-2, with D possibly matching TRBD1 (6 bases). The germline V and J ends were trimmed by 0 bases and 5 bases, with 13 bases remaining between them. CDR1 is SGHAT, CDR2 FQNNGV, per germline. This CDR3 comprises 15 residues. Filled out from reference TRBV11-2 and TRBJ1-2, the complete variable domain reads EAGVAQSPRYKIIEKRQSVAFWCNPISGHATLYWYQQILGQGPKLLIQFQNNGVVDDSQLPKDRFSAERLKGVDSTLKIQPAKLEDSAVYLCASSLDYTGWYGYTFGSGTRLTVV.